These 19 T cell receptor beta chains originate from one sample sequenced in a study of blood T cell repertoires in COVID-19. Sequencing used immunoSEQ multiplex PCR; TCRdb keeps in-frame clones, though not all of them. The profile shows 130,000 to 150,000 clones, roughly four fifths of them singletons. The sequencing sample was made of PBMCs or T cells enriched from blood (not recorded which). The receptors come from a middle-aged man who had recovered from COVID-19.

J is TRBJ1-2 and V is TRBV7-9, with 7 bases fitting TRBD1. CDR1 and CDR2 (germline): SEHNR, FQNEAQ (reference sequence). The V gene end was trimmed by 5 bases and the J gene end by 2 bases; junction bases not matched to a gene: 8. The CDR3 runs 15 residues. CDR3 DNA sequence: TGTGCCAGCAGCCTGACCGGGACAGAGAACTATGGCTACACCTTC. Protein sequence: CASSLTGTENYGYTF.

The DNA of the CDR3 is TGTGCCAGCAGAACCTACAGGTACTCTAGCACAGATACGCAGTATTTT. Translating gives CASRTYRYSSTDTQYF. The gene calls are TRBV27 and TRBJ2-3; weak D call: TRBD1 (5 bases). The germline V gene has CDR1 MNHEY and CDR2 SMNVEV (reference sequence). There are 16 residues in the CDR3. V lost 6 bases and J lost 0, with 16 bases in between.

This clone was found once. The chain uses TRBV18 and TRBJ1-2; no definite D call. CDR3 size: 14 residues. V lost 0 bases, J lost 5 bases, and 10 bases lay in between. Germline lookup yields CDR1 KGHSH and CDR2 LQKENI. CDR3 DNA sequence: TGTGCCAGCTCACCACCCGGGATAGGTTATGGCTACACCTTC. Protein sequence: CASSPPGIGYGYTF.

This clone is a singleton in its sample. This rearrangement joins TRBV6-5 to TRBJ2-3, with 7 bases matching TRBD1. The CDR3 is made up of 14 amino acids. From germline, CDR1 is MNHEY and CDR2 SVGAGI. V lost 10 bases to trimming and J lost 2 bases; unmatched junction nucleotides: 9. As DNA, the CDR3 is TGTGCCACATCACCGGGACAGAACACAGATACGCAGTATTTT. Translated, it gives CATSPGQNTDTQYF.

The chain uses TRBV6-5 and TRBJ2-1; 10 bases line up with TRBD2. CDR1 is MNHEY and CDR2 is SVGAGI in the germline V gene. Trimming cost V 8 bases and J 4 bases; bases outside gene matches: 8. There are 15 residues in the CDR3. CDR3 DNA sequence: TGTGCCAGCTTAGCGGGGGGAACGGAGTACAATGAGCAGTTCTTC. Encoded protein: CASLAGGTEYNEQFF.

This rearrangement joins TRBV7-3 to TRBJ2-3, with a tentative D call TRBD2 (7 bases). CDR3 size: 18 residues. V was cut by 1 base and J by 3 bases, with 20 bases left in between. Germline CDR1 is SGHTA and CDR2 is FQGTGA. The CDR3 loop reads CASSLKVAGAGRTDTQYF. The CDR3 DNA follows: TGTGCCAGCAGCTTAAAGGTCGCGGGGGCAGGGAGGACAGATACGCAGTATTTT. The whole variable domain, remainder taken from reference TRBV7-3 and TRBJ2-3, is GAGVSQTPSNKVTEKGKYVELRCDPISGHTALYWYRQSLGQGPEFLIYFQGTGAADDSGLPNDRFFAVRPEGSVSTLKIQRTERGDSAVYLCASSLKVAGAGRTDTQYFGPGTRLTVL.

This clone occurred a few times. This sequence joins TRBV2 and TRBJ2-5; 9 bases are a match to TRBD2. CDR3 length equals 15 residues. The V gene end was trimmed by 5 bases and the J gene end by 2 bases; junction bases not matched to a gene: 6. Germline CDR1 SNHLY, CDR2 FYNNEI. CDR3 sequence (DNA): TGTGCCAGCAGTCCTGGACTAGCGTTTCAAGAGACCCAGTACTTC. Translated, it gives CASSPGLAFQETQYF.

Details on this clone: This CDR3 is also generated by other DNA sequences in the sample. The CDR3 protein is CASSYSRNTEAFF. The CDR3 DNA sequence: TGTGCCAGCAGTTACTCGAGGAACACTGAAGCTTTCTTT. The chain links TRBV6-5 to TRBJ1-1; D is uncertain. Germline V gene sequence: CDR1 MNHEY, CDR2 SVGAGI. V was shortened by 0 bases and J by 1 base, with 3 bases between the two germline ends. The CDR3 extends over 13 amino acids.

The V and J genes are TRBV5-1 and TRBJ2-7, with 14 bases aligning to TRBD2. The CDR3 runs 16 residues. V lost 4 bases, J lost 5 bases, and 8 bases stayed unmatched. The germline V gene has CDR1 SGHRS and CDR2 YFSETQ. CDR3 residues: CASSHGTSGGRDEQYF. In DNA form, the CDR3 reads TGCGCCAGCAGCCACGGGACTAGCGGGGGCCGGGACGAGCAGTACTTC.

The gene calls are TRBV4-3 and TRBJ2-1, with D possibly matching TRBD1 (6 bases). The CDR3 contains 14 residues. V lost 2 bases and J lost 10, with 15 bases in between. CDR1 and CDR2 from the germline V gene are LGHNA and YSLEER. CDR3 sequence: CASSQSRDRSEQFF. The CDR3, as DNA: TGCGCCAGCAGCCAATCCCGAGACAGGAGCGAGCAGTTCTTC.

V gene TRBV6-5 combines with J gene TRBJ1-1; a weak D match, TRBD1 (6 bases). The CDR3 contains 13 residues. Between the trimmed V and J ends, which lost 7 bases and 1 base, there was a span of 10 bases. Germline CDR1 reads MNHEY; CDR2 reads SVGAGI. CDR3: CASTSTGNTEAFF. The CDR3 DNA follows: TGTGCCAGCACTTCGACAGGGAACACTGAAGCTTTCTTT.

CDR3 nucleotide sequence: TGTGCCAGCAGTTACCCCCACCGGGACAGGGGCAACTACGAGCAGTACTTC. Its protein is CASSYPHRDRGNYEQYF. The chain recombines TRBV6-2 or TRBV6-3 with TRBJ2-7, with TRBD1 matching 10 bases. The V gene's germline CDR1 is MNHEY and CDR2 SVGEGT. The CDR3 runs 17 residues. J lost 3 bases, V lost 2 bases, and 10 bases had no gene match.

This CDR3 is CSAAQDEQYF. DNA for the CDR3: TGCAGCGCCGCCCAGGACGAGCAGTACTTC. The chain recombines TRBV29-1 with TRBJ2-7, with unresolved D. Germline values: CDR1 SQVTM, CDR2 ANQGSEA. CDR3 length equals 10 residues. Trimming removed 7 bases from V and 5 bases from J, with 9 bases in between.

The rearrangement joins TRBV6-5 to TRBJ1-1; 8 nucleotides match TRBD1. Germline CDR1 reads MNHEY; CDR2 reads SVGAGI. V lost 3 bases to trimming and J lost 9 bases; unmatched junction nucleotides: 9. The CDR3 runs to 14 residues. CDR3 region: CASSYPGQGRKAFF. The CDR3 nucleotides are TGTGCCAGCAGTTATCCCGGACAGGGTCGAAAAGCTTTCTTT.

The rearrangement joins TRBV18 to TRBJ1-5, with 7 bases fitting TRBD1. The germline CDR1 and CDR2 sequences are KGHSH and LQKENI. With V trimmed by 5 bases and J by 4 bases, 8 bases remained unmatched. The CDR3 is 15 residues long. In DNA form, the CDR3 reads TGTGCCAGCTCAAACGACAGGGTGGTGAATCAGCCCCAGCATTTT. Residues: CASSNDRVVNQPQHF.

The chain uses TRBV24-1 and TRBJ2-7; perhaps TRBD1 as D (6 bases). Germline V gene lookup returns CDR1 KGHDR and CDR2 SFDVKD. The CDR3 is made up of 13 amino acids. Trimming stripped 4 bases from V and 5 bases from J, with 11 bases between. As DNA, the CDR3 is TGTGCCACCAGTGAGGGGGCAGATGACGAGCAGTACTTC. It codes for CATSEGADDEQYF.

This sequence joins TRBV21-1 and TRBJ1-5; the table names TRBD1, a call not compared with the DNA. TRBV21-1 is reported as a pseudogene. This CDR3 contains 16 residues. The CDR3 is CASSKPRDRYNQPQHF. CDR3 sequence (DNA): TGTGCCAGCAGCAAACCGCGCGACAGGTACAATCAGCCCCAGCATTTT.

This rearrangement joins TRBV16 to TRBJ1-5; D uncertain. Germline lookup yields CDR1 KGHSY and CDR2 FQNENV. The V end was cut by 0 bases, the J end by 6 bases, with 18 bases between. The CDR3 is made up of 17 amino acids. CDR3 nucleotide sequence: TGTGCCAGCAGCCAATCAATCATGGGCACCGGAGGTCAGCCCCAGCATTTT. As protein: CASSQSIMGTGGQPQHF. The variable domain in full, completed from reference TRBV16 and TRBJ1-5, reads GEEVAQTPKHLVRGEGQKAKLYCAPIKGHSYVFWYQQVLKNEFKFLISFQNENVFDETGMPKERFSAKCLPNSPCSLEIQATKLEDSAVYFCASSQSIMGTGGQPQHFGDGTRLSIL.

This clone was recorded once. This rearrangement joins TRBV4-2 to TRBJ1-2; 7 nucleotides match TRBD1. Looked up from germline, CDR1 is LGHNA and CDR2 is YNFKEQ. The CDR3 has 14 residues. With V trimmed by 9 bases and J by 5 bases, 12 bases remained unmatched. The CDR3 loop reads CASTWGTADYGYTF. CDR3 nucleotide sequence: TGTGCCAGTACCTGGGGGACAGCTGATTATGGCTACACCTTC.